This T cell receptor (beta chain) was sequenced in a study of type 1 regulatory T cells. The wider study: T-allo10 is a Tr1-enriched, alloantigen-specific CD4 T cell product made in vitro.

On this clonotype: As yet, its antigen is unknown.

TCRdb processed the reads anew with MiXCR; each CDR3 protein has one entry. Here the sample spans 15,000 or so distinct CDR3 sequences, roughly 13% being singletons. From germline, CDR1 is MNHEY and CDR2 SVGAGI. The ends lost 6 bases at V and 5 bases at J; junction bases unmatched: 6. The length of the CDR3 is 15 residues. The chain links TRBV6-5 to TRBJ2-1; 11 positions agree with TRBD2. The receptor comes from a human donor in good health. The material sequenced was cultured T cells, either the whole culture or a sorted T cell fraction (not recorded which). The CDR3 DNA reads as TGTGCCAGCAGGCCCGGGACTAGCGGAAACAATGAGCAGTTCTTC. This gives the protein CASRPGTSGNNEQFF.